Listed below are T cell receptor beta chains from one sample, sequenced in a study of vaccination and CD4 T cells after COVID-19. Each CDR3 protein gets one entry after TCRdb re-called the PCR reads with MiXCR. The sample holds about 24,000 distinct CDR3 sequences; around 49% are singletons and the top ten take about 6.3%. No antigen has been assigned to these receptors. The sequenced material came from CD4+ T cells from blood, cultured in vitro. The receptors originated from a human donor who had recovered from COVID-19. The CDR3 runs from the conserved cysteine through the conserved F or W. A D gene is named only where the DNA matches it firmly. Size tells how often a clone was seen (once, few, many) or the class of an expanded clone, and some rows leave it out.

>-|TRBJ2-5|-|TRBV20-1|12
TGCAGTGCCACTGACACCTATACTACCCAGTACTTC
CSATDTYTTQYF
>-|TRBJ2-5|-|TRBV5-4|15
TGTGCCAGCAGCCAGGGAAGGGGATGGACGGAGACCCAGTACTTC
CASSQGRGWTETQYF
>-|TRBJ1-1|-|TRBV28|13
TGTGCCAGCAGAATTCGGAGGGGCACTGAAGCTTTCTTT
CASRIRRGTEAFF
>-|TRBJ2-2|-|TRBV24-1|16
TGTGCCACCAGTGTACCCCCGGGGCAGAACACCGGGGAGCTGTTTTTT
CATSVPPGQNTGELFF
>TRBD1|TRBJ2-7|-|TRBV28|16
TGTGCCAGCAGTAAACCTACGACAGGGGGGAGAGGGGAGCAGTACTTC
CASSKPTTGGRGEQYF
>-|TRBJ2-4|few|TRBV20-1|19
TGCAGTGCTAGAGACCCTGAGGGAGAGCGGCCAGGGGCCTCGAACATTCAGTACTTC
CSARDPEGERPGASNIQYF
>-|TRBJ2-5|-|TRBV28|15
TGTGCCAGCAGTCCCCCGTATTTTAGGCAAGAGACCCAGTACTTC
CASSPPYFRQETQYF
>-|TRBJ2-2|-|TRBV11-2|15
TGTGCCAGCAGCTTAGGGCAGGGGAGGACCGGGGAGCTGTTTTTT
CASSLGQGRTGELFF
>-|TRBJ2-7|few|TRBV28|14
TGTGCCAGCACCGCTGGGGCAACCATCTACGAGCAGTACTTC
CASTAGATIYEQYF
>TRBD2|TRBJ2-5|-|TRBV5-1|16
TGCGCCAGCAGCTCCATGACTAGCGGGGGCCAAGAGACCCAGTACTTC
CASSSMTSGGQETQYF
>-|TRBJ1-6|few|TRBV27|17
TGTGCCAGCAGTTTTCCCCCCCCAGGGCCATATAATTCACCCCTCCACTTT
CASSFPPPGPYNSPLHF
>TRBD1|TRBJ1-5|few|TRBV12-3/TRBV12-4|16
TGTGCCAGCAGCCGAGGGACAGGGAGTAGCAATCAGCCCCAGCATTTT
CASSRGTGSSNQPQHF
>-|TRBJ2-5|-|TRBV20-1|14
TGCAGTGCCCACGGAGGAGCTAGCAAGGAGACCCAGTACTTC
CSAHGGASKETQYF
>-|TRBJ2-1|-|TRBV7-2|15
TGTGCCAGCAGCTTAGCGACTCCGGGACGGGGTGAGCAGTTCTTC
CASSLATPGRGEQFF
>-|TRBJ2-3|-|TRBV7-8|13
TGTGCCAGCAGCTTACCGGGCGCAGATACGCAGTATTTT
CASSLPGADTQYF
>-|TRBJ1-2|few|TRBV7-9|14
TGTGCCAGCAGCCAAACCCTCGGGGGAAATGGCTACACCTTC
CASSQTLGGNGYTF
>TRBD2|TRBJ2-3|few|TRBV5-4|15
TGTGCCAGCAGCTTGGAGACTAGCGGGGGAGATACGCAGTATTTT
CASSLETSGGDTQYF
>TRBD2|TRBJ2-3|few|TRBV24-1|15
TGTGCCATTCAGTCCCCTCTAGCGGGAGCAGATACGCAGTATTTT
CAIQSPLAGADTQYF
>-|TRBJ2-7|-|TRBV18|16
TGTGCCAGCTCACCAATGGGGGGCAGGAGCTCCTACGAGCAGTACTTC
CASSPMGGRSSYEQYF
>-|TRBJ1-1|-|TRBV6-1|13
TGTGCCAGCAATCTACAGATGAACACTGAAGCTTTCTTT
CASNLQMNTEAFF
>-|TRBJ2-5|few|TRBV11-3|13
TGTGCCAGCAGCCCAGGGAATCAAGAGACCCAGTACTTC
CASSPGNQETQYF
>-|TRBJ2-4|-|TRBV7-2|14
TGTGCCAGCAGTTGGCTAGCTCCCAAAAACATTCAGTACTTC
CASSWLAPKNIQYF
>TRBD1|TRBJ2-1|-|TRBV19|17
TGTGCCAGTAGTACCCGCGGCGGACAGGGGGAGTACAATGAGCAGTTCTTC
CASSTRGGQGEYNEQFF
>-|TRBJ1-1|-|TRBV12-3/TRBV12-4|14
TGTGCCAGCAGTTTTGGGCGTCAGCCTCTGCGAGCTTTCTTT
CASSFGRQPLRAFF
>-|TRBJ1-2|medium-sized|TRBV20-1|14
TGCAGTGCTAGGGCGGGCGTGACCTCCTATGGCTACACCTTC
CSARAGVTSYGYTF
>-|TRBJ1-3|-|TRBV2|13
TGTGCCAGCGGCGGGACGGCGCCAAACACCATATATTTT
CASGGTAPNTIYF
>-|TRBJ1-2|-|TRBV20-1|14
TGCAGTGCTAGCGGGGCAGCGGAACCTTATGGCTACACCTTC
CSASGAAEPYGYTF
>TRBD1|TRBJ2-2|-|TRBV7-9|16
TGTGCCAGCAGCTCACAGGGGCCCGCGAACACCGAGGAGCTGTTTTTT
CASSSQGPANTEELFF
>-|TRBJ1-5|-|TRBV10-1|13
TGCGCCAGCAGTGAGTACATAGATCAGCCCCAGCATTTT
CASSEYIDQPQHF
>TRBD2|TRBJ2-3|few|TRBV7-8|17
TGTGCCAGCAGCCCCCAGACTAGCAGCTATTCCACAGATACGCAGTATTTT
CASSPQTSSYSTDTQYF
>TRBD1|TRBJ2-7|-|TRBV2|15
TGTGCCGGAACAGTGGGACAGGGGGGATCCTACGAGCAGTACTTC
CAGTVGQGGSYEQYF
>-|TRBJ2-5|-|TRBV4-2|14
TGTGCCAGCAGCCCGGGGGAAGGGGAAGAGACCCAGTACTTC
CASSPGEGEETQYF
>-|TRBJ2-5|-|TRBV24-1|15
TGTGCCACCAGTGATAGCTCAAGAATCCAAGAGACCCAGTACTTC
CATSDSSRIQETQYF
>TRBD1|TRBJ1-5|-|TRBV2|15
TGTGCCAGCAGTGAGTCCAGGGGGCTAAATCAGCCCCAGCATTTT
CASSESRGLNQPQHF
>-|TRBJ2-3|-|TRBV20-1|14
TGCAGTGCTAGAGATCCAAAGTCCGCAGATACGCAGTATTTT
CSARDPKSADTQYF
>TRBD1|TRBJ1-6|-|TRBV20-1|16
TGCAGTGCTAGATCCTTCCAGGGGGCGGAGAATTCACCCCTCCACTTT
CSARSFQGAENSPLHF
>-|TRBJ2-5|few|TRBV19|12
TGTGCCAGCCGGACCGGAGGGGAGACCCAGTACTTC
CASRTGGETQYF
>-|TRBJ2-7|few|TRBV7-9|14
TGTGCCAGCAGCCGCGGGGGACATTTGGGGGAGCAGTACTTC
CASSRGGHLGEQYF
>-|TRBJ2-1|few|TRBV6-4|13
TGTGCCAGCAGCCGGGACGGCAACAATGAGCAGTTCTTC
CASSRDGNNEQFF
>-|TRBJ1-5|few|TRBV6-1|15
TGTGCCAGCAAGCGGTGGGAAGAGAGCAATCAGCCCCAGCATTTT
CASKRWEESNQPQHF
>-|TRBJ1-1|-|TRBV27|16
TGTGCCAGCAGTTTATTGGCCCGGGGAGCGAACACTGAAGCTTTCTTT
CASSLLARGANTEAFF
>-|TRBJ2-7|few|TRBV11-2|12
TGTGCCAGCAGCGCCCGTCGGGGCGAGCAGTACTTC
CASSARRGEQYF
>-|TRBJ2-5|-|TRBV5-1|14
TGCGCCAGCAGCCCCGCCAGGGTAGCCGAGACCCAGTACTTC
CASSPARVAETQYF
>TRBD1|TRBJ2-7|once|TRBV6-2/TRBV6-3|17
TGTGCCAGCAGTTTCCCTTTTCGGGGACAGGTATCCTACGAGCAGTACTTC
CASSFPFRGQVSYEQYF
>TRBD1|TRBJ2-7|few|TRBV20-1|15
TGCAGTGCTAGAGACAACCGGGACAGGGCCTACGAGCAGTACTTC
CSARDNRDRAYEQYF
>TRBD1|TRBJ2-7|once|TRBV28|13
TGTGCCAGCAATCAAGGGGGCCCATACGAGCAGTACTTC
CASNQGGPYEQYF
>-|TRBJ2-7|-|TRBV21-1|15
TGTGCCAGCAGCAAAACCCGCAGGGGGCACGACGAGCAGTACTTC
CASSKTRRGHDEQYF
>-|TRBJ2-5|-|TRBV4-1|14
TGCGCCAGCAGCCCGGGCAGGGCACAAGAGACCCAGTACTTC
CASSPGRAQETQYF
>TRBD1|TRBJ1-1|-|TRBV2|17
TGTGCCAGCACCGGACCGGGACAGGGGATTAGTTACACTGAAGCTTTCTTT
CASTGPGQGISYTEAFF
>-|TRBJ1-4|-|TRBV7-9|14
TGTGCCAGCAGCTTAGCGTCGGGGAGTGAAAAACTGTTTTTT
CASSLASGSEKLFF
>-|TRBJ2-5|few|TRBV20-1|15
TGCAGTGCTAGAGATGCAGGGGGGACGGGGGAGACCCAGTACTTC
CSARDAGGTGETQYF
>TRBD1|TRBJ2-6|few|TRBV18|18
TGTGCCAGCTCGCTGAGGGACAGGCCTTTATCTGGGGCCAACGTCCTGACTTTC
CASSLRDRPLSGANVLTF
>-|TRBJ1-6|once|TRBV28|16
TGTGCCAGCAGTTCGCCCCCCGGGGGGTCGGATTCACCCCTCCACTTT
CASSSPPGGSDSPLHF
>-|TRBJ1-5|-|TRBV20-1|15
TGCAGTGCTAGAGAAGCAGGCATGAGCAATCAGCCCCAGCATTTT
CSAREAGMSNQPQHF
>TRBD1|TRBJ1-5|-|TRBV19|14
TGTGCCAGTAGTATAAGGCAGGGGGATCAGCCCCAGCATTTT
CASSIRQGDQPQHF